Presented here are 24 T cell receptor beta chains from one specimen sequenced in a study of T cells in Graves' hyperthyroidism and ophthalmopathy. Amplified TCR beta CDR3 regions derived from RNA transcripts. Carried out on the TCR CDR3, a first-round RT-PCR used the HTBI primer set. One entry per CDR3 protein, called by TCRdb with MiXCR from the multiplex PCR reads. Here the sample spans approximately 560,000 distinct CDR3 sequences, more than 45% being singletons. Input material: peripheral blood or thyroid tissue (not recorded which). The source of these receptors is a woman in her late teens or twenties with Graves' hyperthyroidism.

As to this clonotype: A much bigger clone sits one base away, suggesting this may be a read error. The rearrangement uses TRBV20-1 and TRBJ1-5; no reliable D call. CDR1 DFQATT and CDR2 SNEGSKA come from the germline V gene (reference sequence). The CDR3 runs to 10 residues. The CDR3 sequence is CSTRRQPQHF. CDR3 DNA sequence: TGCAGTACTAGAAGGCAGCCCCAGCATTTT.

This clonotype was counted a few times. The rearrangement joins TRBV7-3 to TRBJ2-5; D is unclear. Germline values: CDR1 SGHTA, CDR2 FQGTGA. The CDR3 sequence is 13 residues long. V shed 1 base and J shed 3 bases, with 6 bases lying between them. CDR3 nucleotide sequence: TGTGCCAGCAGCTTAAATGGGGAAGAGACCCAGTACTTC. This sequence encodes CASSLNGEETQYF.

This clonotype was seen ten or more times. The chain couples TRBV7-2 to TRBJ1-2, with 8 bases fitting TRBD1. Germline assignment: CDR1 SGHTA and CDR2 FQGNSA. The length of the CDR3 is 13 residues. V trimming: 5 bases; J trimming: 4 bases; junction bases outside the gene matches: 3. The DNA for the CDR3 is TGTGCCAGCAGCCCGGACAGGGCCTATGGCTACACCTTC. Amino acid sequence: CASSPDRAYGYTF.

This clonotype showed up just a few times. The J gene is TRBJ2-7, the V gene TRBV7-9; D might be TRBD1 or TRBD2, each matching 6 bases. The ends were cut back, 5 bases at V and 7 bases at J, with 27 bases in the middle. The CDR3 runs 17 residues. Per the germline V gene, CDR1 is SEHNR and CDR2 is FQNEAQ (reference sequence). The CDR3 sequence: CASSVNERQEGRGEQYF. CDR3 DNA sequence: TGTGCCAGCAGCGTTAATGAACGACAGGAGGGCCGGGGGGAGCAGTACTTC.

The chain uses TRBV6-1 and TRBJ1-5, with 12 bases lining up with TRBD1. V lost 7 bases and J lost 2; bases outside the gene matches: 12. The CDR3 extends over 18 amino acids. Germline V gives CDR1 MNHNS, CDR2 SASEGT. Here the CDR3 reads CASTPGQGASVGNQPQHF. CDR3 bases: TGTGCCAGCACCCCGGGACAGGGGGCAAGTGTAGGCAATCAGCCCCAGCATTTT.

The J gene is TRBJ2-5, the V gene TRBV29-1; TRBD2 agrees at 8 bases. This CDR3 has 10 amino acids. V lost 0 bases, J lost 13 bases, and 1 base stayed unmatched. Germline V CDR1 and CDR2: SQVTM, ANQGSEA. The CDR3 region has the DNA TGCAGCGTTGAAGAGCTAGCGGGGTACTTC. This gives the protein CSVEELAGYF.

The sample holds one count of this clonotype. The junction differs from germline at one of its ends, possibly a read error. This chain joins TRBV7-7 and TRBJ1-1; D is unclear. The germline gives CDR1 SSHAT, CDR2 FNYEAQ (reference sequence). The CDR3 is 13 residues long. CDR3 sequence: CASSLRVSTEAFF. The CDR3 coding sequence is TGTGCTAGCAGCTTACGGGTAAGCACTGAAGCTTTCTTT.

In its sample, this clonotype was seen many times. The rearrangement links TRBV29-1 to TRBJ1-1; D is possibly TRBD1 (6 bases). The CDR3 has 12 residues. Germline loops: CDR1 SQVTM, CDR2 ANQGSEA. Trimming removed 6 bases at V and 2 bases at J, with 10 bases between. In DNA, the CDR3 is TGCAGCGTGGACAGTGTCAACACTGAAGCTTTCTTT. It specifies CSVDSVNTEAFF.

This clonotype has ten or more counts. J is TRBJ2-7 and V is TRBV10-3; 7 bases map to TRBD1. Germline CDR1 and CDR2: ENHRY and SYGVKD. This CDR3 has 11 amino acids. V dropped 10 bases and J dropped 5; count of bases not matched to a gene: 5. In DNA form, the CDR3 reads TGTGCCACCCAACAGGGGAACGAGCAGTACTTC. This encodes CATQQGNEQYF.

The V call is TRBV7-2, the J call TRBJ1-6; D uncertain. Germline V lookup: CDR1 SGHTA, CDR2 FQGNSA. Between the trimmed V and J ends, which lost 5 bases and 13 bases, there was a span of 15 bases. The CDR3 has 13 residues. CDR3 in DNA: TGTGCCAGCAGCGTAAAACCGACTCAGCCCCTCCACTTT. Amino acids: CASSVKPTQPLHF.

This sequence joins TRBV10-3 and TRBJ1-3, with D unclear. Looked up from germline, CDR1 is ENHRY and CDR2 is SYGVKD. Trimming took off 7 bases at V and 4 bases at J, with 17 bases between the two ends. The CDR3 runs to 15 residues. CDR3 amino acids: CAINGESVIGNTIYF. CDR3 sequence (DNA): TGTGCCATCAATGGTGAGAGCGTGATCGGAAACACCATATATTTT.

The chain has TRBV20-1 and TRBJ1-6; 8 positions match TRBD1. Germline CDR1 and CDR2: DFQATT and SNEGSKA (reference sequence). The CDR3 contains 15 residues. J was trimmed by 6 bases and V by 6 bases; bases with no gene match: 10. CDR3 bases: TGCAGTGCCAGCGTACGGGACAGGACTAATTCACCCCTCCACTTT. It encodes CSASVRDRTNSPLHF.

The rearrangement uses TRBV20-1 and TRBJ2-5, with no clear D. The CDR3 totals 13 residues. Germline loops: CDR1 DFQATT, CDR2 SNEGSKA (reference sequence). The V and J ends lost 7 bases and 9 bases respectively, with 21 bases between them. The CDR3 protein is CSGGTGAVQPQYF. The DNA of the CDR3 is TGCAGTGGCGGCACGGGTGCAGTTCAGCCCCAGTACTTC.

The chain uses TRBV6-2 or TRBV6-3 and TRBJ1-2; unclear D gene. This CDR3 has 15 residues. Germline CDR1 is MNHEY and CDR2 is SVGEGT. Trimming removed 4 bases at V and 4 bases at J, with 16 bases between. The CDR3 DNA reads TGTGCCAGCAGTTTTTACGACGGCAGGCGCTATGGCTACACCTTC. Translated: CASSFYDGRRYGYTF.

There are many counts of this clonotype. The junction departs from the called germline gene at one end, perhaps through a read error. This chain's CDR3 is CASSFRLAGVAEQYF. CDR3 nucleotide sequence: TGTGCTAGCAGCTTCCGACTAGCGGGAGTGGCCGAGCAGTACTTC. The V gene is TRBV7-7, the J gene TRBJ2-7; 12 bases align to TRBD2. CDR3 size: 15 residues. The germline V gene encodes CDR1 SSHAT and CDR2 FNYEAQ (reference sequence).

This clonotype was seen a few times. The chain employs TRBV4-2 and TRBJ2-7; tentatively, D is TRBD2 (5 bases). Germline CDR1 reads LGHNA; CDR2 reads YNFKEQ. The V end was cut by 3 bases, the J end by 1 base, with 16 bases between. The length of the CDR3 is 16 residues. The DNA of the CDR3 is TGTGCCAGCAGCCAGACCTTAAGGAGCGGATCCTACGAGCAGTACTTC. It yields the protein CASSQTLRSGSYEQYF.

This clonotype appeared a few times. The V call is TRBV29-1, the J call TRBJ2-7; TRBD1 agrees at 7 bases. Germline CDR1 reads SQVTM; CDR2 reads ANQGSEA. After removal of 7 bases from V and 3 bases from J, the junction contained 12 bases not matched to a gene. CDR3 length equals 14 residues. CDR3: CSARDSPPFYEQYF. The CDR3 region has the DNA TGCAGCGCTCGGGACAGTCCCCCCTTCTACGAGCAGTACTTC.

The J gene is TRBJ1-6, the V gene TRBV3-1; D is unresolved. V shed 0 bases and J shed 7 bases, with 10 bases lying between them. The CDR3 has 15 residues. Germline CDR1 reads LGHDT; CDR2 reads YNNKEL (reference sequence). The CDR3 region is CASSQETGRNSPLHF. CDR3 DNA sequence: TGTGCCAGCAGCCAAGAGACGGGGAGGAATTCACCCCTCCACTTT.

This clonotype was observed many times. The chain combines TRBV12-3 or TRBV12-4 with TRBJ1-5; tentative D call: TRBD1 (6 bases). This CDR3 spans 14 amino acids. Trimming removed 5 bases at V and 5 bases at J, with 13 bases between. In DNA form, the CDR3 reads TGTGCCAGCAGTCCGACAGGCCCCTATCAGCCCCAGCATTTT. Its translation is CASSPTGPYQPQHF.

The genes are TRBV19 and TRBJ1-1; D uncertain. With 1 base removed from V and 4 bases from J, the gap between germline ends came to 7 bases. Germline loops: CDR1 LNHDA, CDR2 SQIVND (reference sequence). The CDR3 consists of 13 residues. The CDR3 nucleotides are TGTGCCAGTAGTATAGGCTTAGCCACTGAAGCTTTCTTT. Encoded protein: CASSIGLATEAFF.

This sequence joins TRBV10-3 and TRBJ1-6; 10 nucleotides line up with TRBD1. The CDR3 loop spans 14 amino acids. Germline V gene sequence: CDR1 ENHRY, CDR2 SYGVKD. After removal of 8 bases from V and 14 bases from J, the junction contained 12 bases not matched to a gene. CDR3 loop: CAIGGGQGSLALHF. DNA of the CDR3: TGTGCCATCGGTGGGGGACAGGGGAGTTTGGCCCTCCACTTT.

This clonotype showed up just once. V is TRBV20-1 and J is TRBJ1-5; unclear D gene. The CDR3 loop spans 14 amino acids. Germline lookup yields CDR1 DFQATT and CDR2 SNEGSKA (reference sequence). V dropped 3 bases and J dropped 2 bases, with 11 bases sitting between them. CDR3 residues: CSARADRGNQPQHF. In DNA form, the CDR3 reads TGCAGTGCTAGGGCGGATAGGGGCAATCAGCCCCAGCATTTT.

The chain employs TRBV20-1 and TRBJ1-4; 7 positions agree with TRBD1. V shed 4 bases, J shed 0 bases, and the junction held 5 bases outside the gene matches. The germline V gene encodes CDR1 DFQATT and CDR2 SNEGSKA (reference sequence). CDR3 size: 15 residues. Here the CDR3 reads CSATRQGSTNEKLFF. CDR3 sequence (DNA): TGCAGTGCTACCAGACAGGGATCAACTAATGAAAAACTGTTTTTT.

The V and J genes are TRBV5-1 and TRBJ2-7; D may be TRBD2 (5 bases). The CDR3 runs 16 residues. V was cut by 4 bases and J by 1 base, with 18 bases left in between. Germline CDR1 reads SGHRS; CDR2 reads YFSETQ. The CDR3 protein is CASSIGLGVNSYEQYF. For the CDR3, the DNA is TGCGCCAGCAGCATCGGACTTGGCGTGAATTCCTACGAGCAGTACTTC.